The 20 T cell receptor beta chains in this list originate from one sample, sequenced in a study of T cell responses to AZD1222 COVID-19 vaccine. Sequencing was performed with immunoSEQ multiplex PCR; in TCRdb, only in-frame clones are kept and a portion is missing. The table lists some 120,000 clones, 70% to 90% of them singletons. Material: peripheral blood, obtained on day 0 of AZD1222 vaccination. The receptors shown here come from an adult in good health.

This clone appeared a single time. This chain links TRBV9 with TRBJ2-1, with D tentatively TRBD2 (6 bases). In germline, CDR1 is SGDLS, CDR2 YYNGEE. Trimming stripped 4 bases from V and 4 bases from J, with 12 bases between. The CDR3 has 14 residues. The CDR3 region is CASSPTGLYNEQFF. Written as DNA, the CDR3 is TGTGCCAGCAGCCCTACGGGACTGTACAATGAGCAGTTCTTC. The full variable domain, rest sourced from reference TRBV9 and TRBJ2-1, is DSGVTQTPKHLITATGQRVTLRCSPRSGDLSVYWYQQSLDQGLQFLIQYYNGEERAKGNILERFSAQQFPDLHSELNLSSLELGDSALYFCASSPTGLYNEQFFGPGTRLTVL.

The V gene is TRBV4-1, the J gene TRBJ2-7; TRBD2 matches at 10 bases. CDR3 length: 18 amino acids. Germline V gene lookup returns CDR1 MGHRA and CDR2 YSYEKL. V was clipped by 0 bases and J by 3 bases; unmatched bases: 11. In DNA, the CDR3 is TGCGCCAGCAGCCAAGAAGCCCCTAGCGGGAGTTTTATCTACGAGCAGTACTTC. Its translation: CASSQEAPSGSFIYEQYF.

V gene TRBV6-2 or TRBV6-3 combines with J gene TRBJ1-5, with D unclear. There are 15 residues in the CDR3. V shed 5 bases and J shed 4 bases, with 15 bases lying between them. CDR1 and CDR2 (germline): MNHEY, SVGEGT. CDR3 DNA sequence: TGTGCCAGCAGTACCAGCGGATTGGGGAATCAGCCCCAGCATTTT. This codes for CASSTSGLGNQPQHF.

V usage is TRBV5-4 and J usage is TRBJ1-3; D is ambiguous. CDR3 size: 16 residues. Germline V lookup: CDR1 SGHNT, CDR2 YYREEE (reference sequence). V gave up 0 bases and J gave up 4 bases, with 14 bases separating them. In DNA form, the CDR3 reads TGTGCCAGCAGCTTGGGGGGAGTCGGTTCCGGAAACACCATATATTTT. This encodes CASSLGGVGSGNTIYF.

The chain joins TRBV27 to TRBJ1-1; 7 bases agree with TRBD1. The CDR3 is made up of 15 amino acids. Unmatched junction bases numbered 6, after V lost 5 bases and J lost 0 bases. Germline V gene lookup returns CDR1 MNHEY and CDR2 SMNVEV (reference sequence). CDR3 sequence (DNA): TGTGCCAGCAGTGCACAGGGGCCGATGAACACTGAAGCTTTCTTT. Protein sequence: CASSAQGPMNTEAFF.

This sequence joins TRBV7-9 and TRBJ2-7; the D is unclear. Trimming left V 1 base short and J 2 bases short, with 9 bases between. This CDR3 comprises 14 residues. The germline V gene encodes CDR1 SEHNR and CDR2 FQNEAQ (reference sequence). This CDR3 reads CASSLGQFTYEQYF. DNA of the CDR3: TGTGCCAGCAGCTTAGGTCAGTTCACCTACGAGCAGTACTTC.

The table lists this clone with many counts. The V call is TRBV6-1, the J call TRBJ2-3, with D possibly being TRBD1 (6 bases). This CDR3 spans 15 amino acids. CDR1 and CDR2 from the germline V gene are MNHNS and SASEGT. V shed 2 bases and J shed 0 bases, with 9 bases lying between them. CDR3 bases: TGTGCCAGCAGTGAATCCCAGGGGAGCACAGATACGCAGTATTTT. Residues: CASSESQGSTDTQYF.

The genes are TRBV27 and TRBJ2-7, with D tentatively TRBD2 (6 bases). The germline gives CDR1 MNHEY, CDR2 SMNVEV (reference sequence). The V and J ends lost 7 bases and 2 bases respectively, with 12 bases between them. The CDR3 consists of 13 residues. The CDR3 DNA sequence: TGTGCCAGCAAGGGACTTCAACCCTACGAGCAGTACTTC. This translates into CASKGLQPYEQYF.

The chain couples TRBV28 to TRBJ2-6, with D possibly called TRBD1 or TRBD2 (5 bases each). The CDR3 is 15 residues long. Between the trimmed V and J ends, which lost 2 bases and 2 bases, there was a span of 7 bases. Germline lookup yields CDR1 MDHEN and CDR2 SYDVKM. CDR3 nucleotide sequence: TGTGCCAGCAGTTTAGGGGGTACTGGGGCCAACGTCCTGACTTTC. It yields the protein CASSLGGTGANVLTF.

The chain couples TRBV4-3 to TRBJ2-7; no definite D call. The CDR3 extends over 14 amino acids. Germline V gives CDR1 LGHNA, CDR2 YSLEER. Trimming took 4 bases from V and 4 from J, leaving 14 bases between them. CDR3 sequence: CASSLGVDFYEQYF. CDR3 in DNA: TGCGCCAGCAGCCTCGGAGTAGACTTTTACGAGCAGTACTTC.

The CDR3 sequence: CATSDSPPENEQFF. In DNA form, the CDR3 reads TGTGCCACCAGTGATTCCCCCCCCGAGAATGAGCAGTTCTTC. This chain connects TRBV24-1 to TRBJ2-1; D ambiguous. CDR3 length: 14 amino acids. Trimming left V 2 bases short and J 7 bases short, with 11 bases between. CDR1 is KGHDR and CDR2 is SFDVKD in the germline V gene.

J is TRBJ2-5 and V is TRBV28; a possible D gene is TRBD2 (6 bases). Germline V lookup: CDR1 MDHEN, CDR2 SYDVKM. Trimming cost V 6 bases and J 7 bases, with 18 bases left between them. The CDR3 has 14 amino acids. The CDR3 sequence is CASRKRDGSRTQYF. DNA for the CDR3: TGTGCCAGCAGGAAACGGGACGGGAGTAGGACCCAGTACTTC.

The chain links TRBV14 to TRBJ2-7, with 8 bases matching TRBD1. The CDR3 extends over 14 amino acids. After removal of 1 base from V and 2 bases from J, the junction contained 1 base not matched to a gene. The germline V gene has CDR1 SGHDN and CDR2 FVKESK. In DNA form, the CDR3 reads TGTGCCAGCAGCCAAGGGACAGGGCCCTACGAGCAGTACTTC. It encodes CASSQGTGPYEQYF.

This chain uses TRBV5-1 with TRBJ2-5; 13 nucleotides agree with TRBD2. CDR1 is SGHRS, CDR2 YFSETQ, per germline. V lost 2 bases, J lost 5 bases, and 9 bases stayed unmatched. This CDR3 contains 17 residues. In DNA form, the CDR3 reads TGCGCCAGCAGCTTCGGACTAGCGGGAGTTGGGAGCGAGACCCAGTACTTC. Residues: CASSFGLAGVGSETQYF.

The chain couples TRBV5-4 to TRBJ2-7; 11 nucleotides match TRBD2. The germline CDR1 and CDR2 sequences are SGHNT and YYREEE (reference sequence). The CDR3 covers 15 residues. With V trimmed by 3 bases and J by 2 bases, 4 bases remained unmatched. DNA for the CDR3: TGTGCCAGCAGCTCGGGGACTAGCGGTGCCTACGAGCAGTACTTC. Its protein product is CASSSGTSGAYEQYF.

The chain links TRBV4-2 to TRBJ2-7; D not certain. The ends were cut back, 0 bases at V and 3 bases at J, with 9 bases in the middle. The CDR3 is made up of 14 amino acids. Germline loops: CDR1 LGHNA, CDR2 YNFKEQ. CDR3 region: CASSQEDGNYEQYF. DNA for the CDR3: TGTGCCAGCAGCCAAGAAGACGGAAACTACGAGCAGTACTTC.

The gene calls are TRBV11-2 and TRBJ2-7; 7 bases match TRBD1. Germline V gene data show CDR1 as SGHAT and CDR2 as FQNNGV. The CDR3 is 16 amino acids. J lost 0 bases, V lost 1 base, and 6 bases had no gene match. CDR3 in amino acids: CASSLVSGTDSYEQYF. The CDR3 DNA follows: TGTGCCAGCAGCTTAGTTTCGGGGACAGACTCCTACGAGCAGTACTTC.

The chain combines TRBV13 with TRBJ1-2; possible D gene TRBD1, 6 bases. The germline V and J ends were trimmed by 0 bases and 8 bases, with 22 bases remaining between them. This CDR3 region has 17 residues. Per the germline V gene, CDR1 is PRHDT and CDR2 is FYEKMQ (reference sequence). The CDR3 DNA reads TGTGCCAGCAGCTTAGGAAGGGGGACGCCTCAAGGAAGGGGCTACACCTTC. This encodes CASSLGRGTPQGRGYTF.

The CDR3 is CASSTGGARRGEQYF. The CDR3 bases are TGTGCCAGCAGCACAGGCGGGGCCCGACGGGGCGAGCAGTACTTC. V is TRBV7-2 and J is TRBJ2-7; TRBD2 might be the D (6 bases). The V end was cut by 5 bases, the J end by 6 bases, with 20 bases between. Germline assignment: CDR1 SGHTA and CDR2 FQGNSA. The CDR3 length is 15 residues.

The rearrangement joins TRBV9 to TRBJ2-6; tentative D call: TRBD1 (5 bases). Between the trimmed V and J ends, which lost 2 bases and 0 bases, there was a span of 15 bases. Germline-derived CDR1 and CDR2 are SGDLS and YYNGEE. CDR3 length equals 18 residues. CDR3 DNA sequence: TGTGCCAGCAGCGTTACTGGCAGGGTGCACTCTGGGGCCAACGTCCTGACTTTC. Protein: CASSVTGRVHSGANVLTF.